A selection of T cell receptor beta chains follows, all from one sample in a study of shared clonotypes between healthy human individuals. Only in-frame clones appear in the TCRdb table, and some are missing; sequencing was by immunoSEQ multiplex PCR. The sample records hundreds of thousands of clones, around 87% being singletons. Sample: memory CD8+ T cells sorted from blood. Receptors were obtained from a man aged 18 to 29 in good health. The CDR3 runs from the conserved cysteine through the conserved F or W. The D gene is left open where the match is weak. For some rows the clone size is stated as once, few or many, or as a class when expanded; others skip it.

d_call	clone_size	v_call	j_call	cdr3_nt	cdr3_aa
TRBD2	-	TRBV5-6	TRBJ2-1	TGTGCCAGCAGCATTGGACTAGCCGTCGATGAGCAGTTCTTC	CASSIGLAVDEQFF
-	once	TRBV4-3	TRBJ2-1	TGCGCCAGCAGCCAAGATCGGCAGGGGCGGTACAATGAGCAGTTCTTC	CASSQDRQGRYNEQFF
-	-	TRBV5-4	TRBJ2-3	TGTGCCAGCAGCCCCGGGGCTAGCCAAACCAATACGCAGTATTTT	CASSPGASQTNTQYF
-	-	TRBV7-9	TRBJ2-7	TGTGCCAGCAGCTTAGTGATCGGGATCCCTTCCTACGAGCAGTACTTC	CASSLVIGIPSYEQYF
TRBD1	-	TRBV7-6	TRBJ2-2	TGTGCCAGCAGCTTTGCAGGGGGTGCGAACACCGGGGAGCTGTTTTTT	CASSFAGGANTGELFF
-	-	TRBV6-5	TRBJ1-1	TGTGCCAGCAGTTTAGATCTGAACACTGAAGCTTTCTTT	CASSLDLNTEAFF
-	-	TRBV29-1	TRBJ2-7	TGCAGCGTTTGGGGAGACTACGAGCAGTACTTC	CSVWGDYEQYF
TRBD2	-	TRBV7-2	TRBJ2-1	TGTGCCAGCAGCTCCCCCGAGACTAGCGGGGGGAGCTCCTACAATGAGCAGTTCTTC	CASSSPETSGGSSYNEQFF
-	-	TRBV28	TRBJ2-3	TGTGCCAGCAGTTTATATACAGGGCTGAGCACAGATACGCAGTATTTT	CASSLYTGLSTDTQYF
TRBD2	-	TRBV7-6	TRBJ2-5	TGTGCCAGCAGCGAGGGACTAGCGGGGGGCCCGGACCAGTACTTC	CASSEGLAGGPDQYF
TRBD2	-	TRBV28	TRBJ2-1	TGTGCCAGCAGTTTCCGACTAGCGGGGGATTCCTACAATGAGCAGTTCTTC	CASSFRLAGDSYNEQFF
TRBD1	once	TRBV27	TRBJ2-7	TGTGCCAGCAGCATGACAGGGCGCGAGCAGTACTTC	CASSMTGREQYF
-	-	TRBV2	TRBJ2-7	TGTGCCAGCAGTGAAATGAACGAGCAGTACTTC	CASSEMNEQYF
TRBD2	-	TRBV18	TRBJ2-2	TGTGCCAGCTCATCCGGACTAGCAGGCTATCGGTTCGGGGAGCTGTTTTTT	CASSSGLAGYRFGELFF
-	-	TRBV6-1	TRBJ2-6	TGTGCCAGCAGTGCTTCAGGGTTTGAGAGGGCCAACGTCCTGACTTTC	CASSASGFERANVLTF
-	-	TRBV29-1	TRBJ2-7	TGCAGCGTTGAAGGGACAGATTCCTACGAGCAGTACTTC	CSVEGTDSYEQYF
-	-	TRBV30	TRBJ2-5	TGTGCCTGGAACTTGAGGATTAGCGGCGAAGAGACCCAGTACTTC	CAWNLRISGEETQYF
-	-	TRBV2	TRBJ2-1	TGTGCCAGCAATAAGGGGCTCGATGAGCAGTTCTTC	CASNKGLDEQFF
TRBD1	-	TRBV28	TRBJ1-1	TGTGCCAGCAGTTTATGGGGGGACAGGGGTTCGGAAGCTTTCTTT	CASSLWGDRGSEAFF
TRBD1	-	TRBV7-2	TRBJ1-4	TGTGCCAGCAGCCTTGACAGGGGGAGGGAAAAACTGTTTTTT	CASSLDRGREKLFF
-	-	TRBV15	TRBJ2-1	TGTGCCACCAGCGAGTACAATGAGCAGTTCTTC	CATSEYNEQFF
-	-	TRBV10-1	TRBJ2-7	TGCGCCAGCAGTGATGGTGGTTACGAGCAGTACTTC	CASSDGGYEQYF
TRBD2	-	TRBV2	TRBJ2-1	TGTGCCAGCAGGTTTAGCGGGGCCCCCTCCTACAATGAGCAGTTCTTC	CASRFSGAPSYNEQFF